Below, 30 T cell receptor beta chains from the same sample are listed, as sequenced in a study of long-term antiretroviral therapy in people with HIV. Survey-level resolution applied to immunoSEQ assay v3.0. Generated by immunoSEQ multiplex PCR, the TCRdb table keeps only in-frame clones and is missing some. Among about 36,000 clones listed, over 70% were seen once. The source material was unsorted PBMCs, sampled 0.6 years after starting antiretroviral therapy. Receptors were obtained from a man aged 18 to 30 with HIV.

This chain uses TRBV6-6 with TRBJ2-7, with TRBD2 identical over 8 bases. V was pared by 2 bases and J by 6 bases, with 6 bases of the junction left unmatched. The germline V gene has CDR1 MNHNY and CDR2 SVGAGI (reference sequence). This CDR3 is built from 14 residues. The CDR3 sequence: CASSYGTSISEQYF. In DNA form, the CDR3 reads TGTGCCAGCAGTTACGGGACTAGTATCTCCGAGCAGTACTTC.

J is TRBJ2-3 and V is TRBV27; no firm D call. The CDR3 totals 14 residues. Germline V gene data show CDR1 as MNHEY and CDR2 as SMNVEV (reference sequence). With 5 bases removed from V and 5 bases from J, the gap between germline ends came to 14 bases. CDR3 DNA sequence: TGTGCCAGCAGTAGTAGTCTTGCGATAGATACGCAGTATTTT. Amino acids: CASSSSLAIDTQYF.

J is TRBJ2-2 and V is TRBV2, with D maybe TRBD2 (5 bases). The CDR3 sequence is 15 residues long. Germline V gives CDR1 SNHLY, CDR2 FYNNEI. The V end was cut by 4 bases, the J end by 4 bases, with 13 bases between. The CDR3 DNA is TGTGCCAGCAGTGGCTCTTTAGGGAGCACCGGGGAGCTGTTTTTT. It specifies CASSGSLGSTGELFF.

The chain couples TRBV18 to TRBJ2-7; 12 bases match TRBD2. J was trimmed by 6 bases and V by 2 bases; bases with no gene match: 11. CDR1 is KGHSH and CDR2 is LQKENI in the germline V gene. The CDR3 has 17 amino acids. The CDR3 here is CASSPGASGRAGSEQYF. Here the CDR3 DNA reads TGTGCCAGCTCACCAGGAGCTAGCGGGAGGGCCGGGAGCGAGCAGTACTTC. The full variable domain, in which reference TRBV18 and TRBJ2-7 provide the parts outside the CDR3, is NAGVMQNPRHLVRRRGQEARLRCSPMKGHSHVYWYRQLPEEGLKFMVYLQKENIIDESGMPKERFSAEFPKEGPSILRIQQVVRGDSAAYFCASSPGASGRAGSEQYFGPGTRLTVT.

J is TRBJ1-1 and V is TRBV6-6, with 8 bases fitting TRBD1. CDR1 and CDR2 (germline): MNHNY, SVGAGI (reference sequence). The CDR3 runs to 13 residues. J gave up 4 bases and V 5 bases, and 3 bases lay outside the gene matches. CDR3 in DNA: TGTGCCAGCAGTGGTACAGGGGGCACTGAAGCTTTCTTT. As protein: CASSGTGGTEAFF.

The chain is built from TRBV25-1 and TRBJ2-7, with 9 bases lining up with TRBD2. Losses at the gene ends were 2 bases for V and 6 bases for J; bases not matched to a gene: 5. Germline V gene lookup returns CDR1 MGHDK and CDR2 SYGVNS. The CDR3 has 14 amino acids. DNA for the CDR3: TGTGCCAGCAGTGAACACCGAGCGGGGGGCGAGCAGTACTTC. It yields the protein CASSEHRAGGEQYF.

Only one count was recorded for this clone. The chain uses TRBV7-3 and TRBJ2-2; the match to TRBD2 covers 10 bases. V shed 3 bases, J shed 6 bases, and the junction held 7 bases outside the gene matches. The CDR3 sequence is 16 residues long. Germline CDR1 and CDR2: SGHTA and FQGTGA. CDR3 residues: CASSFVAGGGAGELFF. The CDR3 DNA sequence: TGTGCCAGCAGCTTTGTAGCGGGAGGAGGAGCCGGGGAGCTGTTTTTT. The variable domain in full, with the rest retrieved from reference TRBV7-3 and TRBJ2-2, is GAGVSQTPSNKVTEKGKYVELRCDPISGHTALYWYRQSLGQGPEFLIYFQGTGAADDSGLPNDRFFAVRPEGSVSTLKIQRTERGDSAVYLCASSFVAGGGAGELFFGEGSRLTVL.

The chain employs TRBV14 and TRBJ2-7; 7 bases align to TRBD2. The junction had 4 bases not matched to a gene; V was cut back by 3 bases and J by 2 bases. The CDR3 totals 14 residues. In germline, CDR1 is SGHDN, CDR2 FVKESK. The CDR3 sequence: CASSHASGPYEQYF. The CDR3 DNA reads as TGTGCCAGCAGCCACGCTAGCGGACCCTACGAGCAGTACTTC.

This chain connects TRBV9 to TRBJ2-1; 9 positions match TRBD2. The CDR3 sequence is 16 residues long. The germline CDR1 and CDR2 sequences are SGDLS and YYNGEE. The J segment lost 6 bases and the V segment lost 3 bases, leaving 10 bases of the junction unmatched. The DNA of the CDR3 is TGTGCCAGCAGCGAGAGGGTGGGACTAGCCTTCAATGAGCAGTTCTTC. Translated, it gives CASSERVGLAFNEQFF.

The genes are TRBV6-5 and TRBJ1-5; D is undetermined. The V end was cut by 2 bases, the J end by 6 bases, with 2 bases between. Germline CDR1 reads MNHEY; CDR2 reads SVGAGI. The CDR3 extends over 11 amino acids. The CDR3 nucleotides are TGTGCCAGCAGTTACCCTCAGCCCCAGCATTTT. Protein sequence: CASSYPQPQHF.

DNA for the CDR3: TGTGCCAGCAGCCCCAGTGAATATCAGCCCCAGCATTTT. Encoded protein: CASSPSEYQPQHF. The rearrangement joins TRBV5-8 to TRBJ1-5, with D uncertain. The V end was cut by 4 bases, the J end by 5 bases, with 10 bases between. CDR3 size: 13 residues. Germline assignment: CDR1 SGHTS and CDR2 YDEGEE.

The chain recombines TRBV27 with TRBJ2-2, with no clear D. The CDR3 sequence is 13 residues long. Between the trimmed V and J ends, which lost 0 bases and 4 bases, there was a span of 3 bases. Per the germline V gene, CDR1 is MNHEY and CDR2 is SMNVEV (reference sequence). The CDR3 coding sequence is TGTGCCAGCAGTTTATCCGGCACCGGGGAGCTGTTTTTT. It encodes CASSLSGTGELFF.

With regard to this clone: The junction does not match germline at one end; this may be a read error. The chain combines TRBV5-4 with TRBJ2-1, with a weak D call TRBD2 (5 bases). Looked up from germline, CDR1 is SGHNT and CDR2 is YYREEE (reference sequence). The CDR3 length is 15 residues. Here the CDR3 DNA reads TGCGCCAGCAGCTTAGCGCTCAATGCCTACAATGAGCAGTTCTTC. Translation gives CASSLALNAYNEQFF.

V usage is TRBV27 and J usage is TRBJ2-3, with D hard to call. Looked up from germline, CDR1 is MNHEY and CDR2 is SMNVEV (reference sequence). The CDR3 spans 14 residues. Trimming shortened V by 2 bases and J by 0 bases, and 6 bases separated the two germline ends. CDR3 DNA: TGTGCCAGCAGTTTACACCCTAGCACAGATACGCAGTATTTT. Protein product: CASSLHPSTDTQYF.

The chain is built from TRBV25-1 and TRBJ1-3; D is undetermined. Per the germline V gene, CDR1 is MGHDK and CDR2 is SYGVNS. The V end was cut by 5 bases, the J end by 4 bases, with 9 bases between. This CDR3 spans 13 amino acids. The CDR3 loop reads CASSSPRGNTIYF. The CDR3 coding sequence is TGTGCCAGCAGTTCCCCTAGAGGAAACACCATATATTTT.

The chain is built from TRBV6-6 and TRBJ2-7; possibly TRBD2 for D (5 bases). This CDR3 contains 14 residues. Trimming shortened V by 2 bases and J by 3 bases, and 11 bases separated the two germline ends. Germline loops: CDR1 MNHNY, CDR2 SVGAGI (reference sequence). Here the CDR3 DNA reads TGTGCCAGCAGTTACGGTCCTAGCAGCTACGAGCAGTACTTC. Amino acid sequence: CASSYGPSSYEQYF.

This chain connects TRBV20-1 to TRBJ2-7, with 8 bases aligning to TRBD2. This CDR3 is 11 amino acids long. Per the germline V gene, CDR1 is DFQATT and CDR2 is SNEGSKA (reference sequence). The CDR3 DNA reads TGCGGACAAGCGGGAGTAAGCGGACAGTACTTC. Translated: CGQAGVSGQYF.

The rearrangement links TRBV27 to TRBJ1-5; D possibly corresponds to TRBD1 (5 bases). Germline V lookup: CDR1 MNHEY, CDR2 SMNVEV (reference sequence). The ends were cut back, 10 bases at V and 0 bases at J, with 16 bases in the middle. The CDR3 length is 15 residues. This CDR3 is CATGGDGYSNQPQHF. The DNA for the CDR3 is TGTGCCACGGGAGGGGACGGCTATAGCAATCAGCCCCAGCATTTT.

The chain carries TRBV28 and TRBJ2-7; the D is unclear. V lost 7 bases and J lost 2, with 18 bases in between. The CDR3 is made up of 15 amino acids. Germline assignment: CDR1 MDHEN and CDR2 SYDVKM. For the CDR3, the DNA is TGTGCCAGCAATGGCCTTGACGGAAAACCCTACGAGCAGTACTTC. Encoded protein: CASNGLDGKPYEQYF.

Here the CDR3 reads CASSLGVSGNTIYF. In DNA, the CDR3 is TGCGCCAGCAGCTTGGGAGTATCCGGAAACACCATATATTTT. This chain joins TRBV5-1 and TRBJ1-3; D remains unclear. V was pared by 0 bases and J by 4 bases, with 8 bases between. CDR3 length: 14 amino acids. CDR1 is SGHRS, CDR2 YFSETQ, per germline.

The rearrangement joins TRBV6-6 to TRBJ2-5; 13 bases line up with TRBD2. Germline CDR1 MNHNY, CDR2 SVGAGI (reference sequence). The CDR3 length is 16 residues. V lost 4 bases, J lost 3 bases, and 5 bases stayed unmatched. CDR3 amino acids: CASSLPGLAGKETQYF. The CDR3 coding sequence is TGTGCCAGCAGTTTGCCGGGACTAGCGGGAAAAGAGACCCAGTACTTC.

The rearrangement joins TRBV5-4 to TRBJ2-5, with D maybe TRBD1 (6 bases). This CDR3 is built from 13 residues. V was clipped by 4 bases and J by 5 bases, with 12 bases between them. From germline, CDR1 is SGHNT and CDR2 YYREEE (reference sequence). The CDR3 loop is CASSGRGGETQYF. CDR3 nucleotide sequence: TGTGCCAGCAGCGGCAGGGGTGGGGAGACCCAGTACTTC.

The CDR3 bases are TGTGCCAGCAGCTTGGCCGGACAGCCTGGAAACACCATATATTTT. The encoded protein is CASSLAGQPGNTIYF. The V gene is TRBV5-6, the J gene TRBJ1-3; D is perhaps TRBD1 (6 bases). Germline V lookup: CDR1 SGHDT, CDR2 YYEEEE. V lost 0 bases to trimming and J lost 2 bases, with 9 bases between them. This CDR3 is built from 15 residues.

This chain uses TRBV7-2 with TRBJ2-5, with 8 bases identical to TRBD2. The CDR3 runs to 14 residues. Germline V gives CDR1 SGHTA, CDR2 FQGNSA. Unmatched junction bases numbered 7, after V lost 5 bases and J lost 5 bases. CDR3 sequence (DNA): TGTGCCAGCAGCCATTGGACTAGCCGGGAGACCCAGTACTTC. Protein sequence: CASSHWTSRETQYF.

The genes are TRBV7-8 and TRBJ2-7; 11 nucleotides align to TRBD2. J lost 3 bases, V lost 3 bases, and 4 bases had no gene match. The CDR3 contains 15 residues. CDR1 is SGHVS and CDR2 is FQNEAQ in the germline V gene. CDR3 DNA: TGTGCCAGCAGCTTCGCCGGGACTAGCGGCTACGAGCAGTACTTC. Protein: CASSFAGTSGYEQYF.

This chain uses TRBV5-4 with TRBJ2-2; weak D call: TRBD2 (6 bases). Germline lookup yields CDR1 SGHNT and CDR2 YYREEE (reference sequence). CDR3 size: 18 residues. The ends were cut back, 3 bases at V and 4 bases at J, with 22 bases in the middle. This CDR3 reads CASSSLAAAGRGTGELFF. The CDR3 nucleotides read TGTGCCAGCAGCTCCCTGGCAGCCGCGGGGAGAGGCACCGGGGAGCTGTTTTTT.

The gene calls are TRBV6-6 and TRBJ1-2; D ambiguous. Germline CDR1 and CDR2: MNHNY and SVGAGI (reference sequence). With 0 bases removed from V and 7 bases from J, the gap between germline ends came to 6 bases. The CDR3 has 12 residues. CDR3: CASSYSASGYTF. CDR3 DNA sequence: TGTGCCAGCAGTTACTCTGCGAGTGGCTACACCTTC.

The chain uses TRBV28 and TRBJ2-2, with 10 bases that match TRBD1. Germline CDR1 is MDHEN and CDR2 is SYDVKM. The CDR3 runs to 16 residues. V was pared by 5 bases and J by 6 bases, with 9 bases of the junction left unmatched. The CDR3, as DNA: TGTGCCAGCAGTCCAACCGGGACAGGGGTGGCCGGGGAGCTGTTTTTT. Translation: CASSPTGTGVAGELFF. The full variable domain, rest sourced from reference TRBV28 and TRBJ2-2, is DVKVTQSSRYLVKRTGEKVFLECVQDMDHENMFWYRQDPGLGLRLIYFSYDVKMKEKGDIPEGYSVSREKKERFSLILESASTNQTSMYLCASSPTGTGVAGELFFGEGSRLTVL.

This chain joins TRBV27 and TRBJ1-1; D not certain. CDR1 is MNHEY and CDR2 is SMNVEV in the germline V gene (reference sequence). The CDR3 covers 12 residues. Trimming removed 6 bases from V and 13 bases from J, with 18 bases in between. CDR3 amino acids: CASSPLPPKLFF. The CDR3 DNA sequence: TGTGCCAGCAGCCCTCTTCCCCCGAAGCTTTTCTTT.

The rearrangement uses TRBV28 and TRBJ1-2; 12 bases fit TRBD1. V dropped 6 bases and J dropped 7; count of bases not matched to a gene: 9. This CDR3 comprises 15 residues. Germline V lookup: CDR1 MDHEN, CDR2 SYDVKM. The CDR3, as DNA: TGTGCCAGCAGGGGGACAGGGGGCGCTGGCTCTGGCTACACCTTC. The encoded protein is CASRGTGGAGSGYTF.